A single sample gave rise to the 15 T cell receptor beta chains below, sequenced in a study of blood T cell repertoires in COVID-19. Method: immunoSEQ multiplex PCR; TCRdb's copy keeps in-frame clones and lacks some. The table includes a few hundred thousand clones, under 85% detected once. The sample taken for sequencing was peripheral blood. Receptors were obtained from a human donor with COVID-19, enrolled during active disease. The donor label of this sample is uncertain.

This chain joins TRBV28 and TRBJ2-1, with D unresolved. The germline CDR1 and CDR2 sequences are MDHEN and SYDVKM. The V end lost 7 bases, the J end lost 9 bases, and 31 bases lay between the germline ends. This CDR3 contains 18 residues. The DNA of the CDR3 is TGTGCCAGCACTGGGCCTTCACTTCAGATAGTCGTGGGCCGTGAGCAGTTCTTC. Translated: CASTGPSLQIVVGREQFF.

The genes are TRBV28 and TRBJ1-2, with TRBD1 matching 7 bases. The germline V gene has CDR1 MDHEN and CDR2 SYDVKM. This CDR3 region has 18 residues. Trimming at V came to 8 bases and at J to 2 bases, leaving 20 bases not matched to a gene. The CDR3 reads CASGPAGPGGPANYGYTF. DNA for the CDR3: TGTGCCAGCGGGCCGGCGGGGCCAGGGGGGCCCGCAAACTATGGCTACACCTTC.

V gene TRBV28 combines with J gene TRBJ1-1; 8 bases match TRBD1. CDR1 is MDHEN, CDR2 SYDVKM, per germline. The CDR3 totals 16 residues. Trimming cost V 6 bases and J 0 bases; bases outside gene matches: 9. This CDR3 reads CASSPDRGDMNTEAFF. CDR3 in DNA: TGTGCCAGCAGCCCCGACAGGGGCGATATGAACACTGAAGCTTTCTTT.

This clone is a singleton in its sample. CDR3 loop: CASSVRRGYEQYF. In DNA, the CDR3 is TGTGCCAGTAGTGTCCGTAGGGGCTACGAGCAGTACTTC. The chain combines TRBV19 with TRBJ2-7; D may be TRBD1 (5 bases). CDR1 LNHDA and CDR2 SQIVND come from the germline V gene (reference sequence). This CDR3 is 13 amino acids long. Between the trimmed V and J ends, which lost 5 bases and 3 bases, there was a span of 11 bases.

V usage is TRBV5-8 and J usage is TRBJ1-2, with no clear D. Trimming pared 7 bases from V and 2 bases from J, leaving 6 bases between. CDR3 length equals 11 residues. Germline loops: CDR1 SGHTS, CDR2 YDEGEE. In DNA form, the CDR3 reads TGTGCCAGCGGGAGAAACTATGGCTACACCTTC. Amino acids: CASGRNYGYTF.

The rearrangement links TRBV6-1 to TRBJ2-1, with 7 bases lining up with TRBD1. There are 16 residues in the CDR3. V lost 3 bases and J lost 6; bases outside the gene matches: 11. Germline assignment: CDR1 MNHNS and CDR2 SASEGT. The CDR3 nucleotides read TGTGCCAGCAGTGAGCAGGCCGGGACAGTGGGCAATGAGCAGTTCTTC. Its protein is CASSEQAGTVGNEQFF.

A few counts support this clone. This chain connects TRBV11-2 to TRBJ1-1, with D possibly being TRBD1 (6 bases). Germline V gene lookup returns CDR1 SGHAT and CDR2 FQNNGV. This CDR3 has 15 amino acids. V was pared by 3 bases and J by 2 bases, with 13 bases between. DNA for the CDR3: TGTGCCAGCAGCTTGGGCCCAGGGGTTAACACTGAAGCTTTCTTT. It yields the protein CASSLGPGVNTEAFF.

This clone was seen a single time. V is TRBV24-1 and J is TRBJ1-6, with D possibly TRBD1 on 6 matching bases. CDR3 size: 15 residues. CDR1 KGHDR and CDR2 SFDVKD come from the germline V gene. Trimming pared 0 bases from V and 12 bases from J, leaving 14 bases between. CDR3 in DNA: TGTGCCACCAGTGATTTGCGTGGGGGCCGTCGACCCCTCCACTTT. Its protein product is CATSDLRGGRRPLHF.

This CDR3 reads CASSLGGTTKNIQYF. CDR3 DNA: TGTGCCAGCAGCTTAGGCGGGACGACCAAAAACATTCAGTACTTC. J is TRBJ2-4 and V is TRBV7-2, with D maybe TRBD2 (6 bases). Germline V gene lookup returns CDR1 SGHTA and CDR2 FQGNSA. V shed 1 base and J shed 2 bases, with 9 bases lying between them. This CDR3 comprises 15 residues.

This sequence joins TRBV4-1 and TRBJ2-7; D possibly corresponds to TRBD1 (5 bases). The germline V gene encodes CDR1 MGHRA and CDR2 YSYEKL. The CDR3 contains 14 residues. The germline V and J ends were trimmed by 4 bases and 2 bases, with 12 bases remaining between them. The CDR3: CASSRSGATYEQYF. The CDR3 DNA sequence: TGCGCCAGCAGCCGAAGTGGGGCTACCTACGAGCAGTACTTC.

The V call is TRBV28, the J call TRBJ2-2; possible D gene TRBD1, 6 bases. Germline V gene lookup returns CDR1 MDHEN and CDR2 SYDVKM. Trimming took 6 bases from V and 4 from J, leaving 15 bases between them. The CDR3 runs 15 residues. The CDR3 DNA is TGTGCCAGCAGATATGAACAGGGTATCACCGGGGAGCTGTTTTTT. This encodes CASRYEQGITGELFF.

CDR3: CASSTRQISNQPQHF. CDR3 DNA: TGTGCCAGTAGTACTAGACAGATTAGCAATCAGCCCCAGCATTTT. The J gene is TRBJ1-5, the V gene TRBV19; tentatively, D is TRBD1 (5 bases). Trimming cost V 4 bases and J 0 bases, with 10 bases left between them. The CDR3 is made up of 15 amino acids. CDR1 is LNHDA and CDR2 is SQIVND in the germline V gene (reference sequence).

V and J are TRBV7-9 and TRBJ2-5; D gene uncertain. In germline, CDR1 is SEHNR, CDR2 FQNEAQ (reference sequence). This CDR3 spans 14 amino acids. V was clipped by 1 base and J by 2 bases, with 8 bases between them. CDR3 nucleotide sequence: TGTGCCAGCAGCTTAGGAACTCCTCAAGAGACCCAGTACTTC. Amino acids: CASSLGTPQETQYF.

The count of this clone is one. The CDR3 loop reads CAWSRGLGYEQYF. In nucleotides, the CDR3 is TGTGCCTGGAGTAGGGGACTTGGCTACGAGCAGTACTTC. The rearrangement links TRBV30 to TRBJ2-7; D is possibly TRBD2 (6 bases). Germline lookup yields CDR1 GTSNPN and CDR2 SVGIG (reference sequence). Trimming took 2 bases from V and 3 from J, leaving 11 bases between them. This CDR3 region has 13 residues.

V and J are TRBV3-1 (or the pseudogene TRBV3-2) and TRBJ1-1; weak D call: TRBD1 (5 bases). Germline V lookup: CDR1 LGHDT, CDR2 YNNKEL (reference sequence). Trimming took off 1 base at V and 2 bases at J, with 20 bases between the two ends. This CDR3 has 18 residues. In DNA form, the CDR3 reads TGTGCCAGCAGCCAAGTTCGGCGGGACGGAGATACTAACACTGAAGCTTTCTTT. This codes for CASSQVRRDGDTNTEAFF.